Reported below is one TCR beta chain. The antigen is undetermined. This sample was taken from a study of blood T cells in healthy people across ages. Findings of the study overall: Across the age range, TCR beta diversity per million T cells fell in a roughly linear way. Greater diversity and more naive CD4+ cells were seen in long-lived donors than in aged donors. CMV status of donors was unknown, possibly confounding expanded clonotype changes.

Primed by a sample-barcoded 5' primer and a J-beta primer mix, a second PCR proceeded for 7 to 11 cycles. TCRdb re-called the 5' RACE reads with MiXCR, one entry per CDR3 protein. This repertoire shows 380,000 or so distinct CDR3 sequences, 50% to 60% found once; its top ten account for under 65%. Germline assignment: CDR1 SGHAT and CDR2 FQNNGV. The CDR3 is 15 residues long. Trimming took 6 bases from V and 0 from J, leaving 12 bases between them. This clonotype originated in a man aged 55 to 70 in good health. The sequencing input was blood. This chain joins TRBV11-2 and TRBJ2-1; D gene uncertain. This chain's CDR3 is CASSYSLSSYNEQFF. Here the CDR3 DNA reads TGTGCCAGCAGTTATAGCCTTAGCTCCTACAATGAGCAGTTCTTC.